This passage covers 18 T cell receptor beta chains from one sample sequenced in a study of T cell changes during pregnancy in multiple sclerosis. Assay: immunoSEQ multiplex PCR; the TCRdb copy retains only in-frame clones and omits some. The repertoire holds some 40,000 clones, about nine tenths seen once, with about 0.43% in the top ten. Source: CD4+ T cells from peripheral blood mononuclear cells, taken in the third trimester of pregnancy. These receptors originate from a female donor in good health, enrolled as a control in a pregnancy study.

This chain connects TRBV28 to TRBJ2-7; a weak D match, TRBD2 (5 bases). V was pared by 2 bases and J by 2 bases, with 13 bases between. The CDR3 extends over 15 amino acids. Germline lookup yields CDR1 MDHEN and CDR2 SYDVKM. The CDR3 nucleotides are TGTGCCAGCAGTTTAGGGTCAGTCGGGACCTACGAGCAGTACTTC. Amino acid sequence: CASSLGSVGTYEQYF. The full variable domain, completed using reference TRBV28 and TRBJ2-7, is DVKVTQSSRYLVKRTGEKVFLECVQDMDHENMFWYRQDPGLGLRLIYFSYDVKMKEKGDIPEGYSVSREKKERFSLILESASTNQTSMYLCASSLGSVGTYEQYFGPGTRLTVT.

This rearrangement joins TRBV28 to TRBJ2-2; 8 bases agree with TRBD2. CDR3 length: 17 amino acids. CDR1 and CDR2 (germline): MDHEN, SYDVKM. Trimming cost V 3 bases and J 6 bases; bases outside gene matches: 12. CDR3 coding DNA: TGTGCCAGCAGTTTCCCCCTGAGAGCGGGAGATCCCGGGGAGCTGTTTTTT. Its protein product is CASSFPLRAGDPGELFF.

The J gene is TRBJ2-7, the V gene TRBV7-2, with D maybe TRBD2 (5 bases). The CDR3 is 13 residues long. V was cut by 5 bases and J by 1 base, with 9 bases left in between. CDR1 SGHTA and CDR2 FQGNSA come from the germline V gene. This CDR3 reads CASSAGMSYEQYF. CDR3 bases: TGTGCCAGCAGCGCCGGGATGTCCTACGAGCAGTACTTC.

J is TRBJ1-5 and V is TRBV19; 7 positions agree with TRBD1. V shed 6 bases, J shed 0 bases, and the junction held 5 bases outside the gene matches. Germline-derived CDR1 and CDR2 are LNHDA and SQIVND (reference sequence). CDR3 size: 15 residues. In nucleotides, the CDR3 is TGTGCCAGTAGCACCGGACAGGTTAGCAATCAGCCCCAGCATTTT. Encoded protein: CASSTGQVSNQPQHF.

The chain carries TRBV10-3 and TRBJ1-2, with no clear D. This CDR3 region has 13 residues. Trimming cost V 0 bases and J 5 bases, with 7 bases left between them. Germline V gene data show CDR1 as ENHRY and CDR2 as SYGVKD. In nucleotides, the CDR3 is TGTGCCATCAGTGAGTCTTATCTTTATGGCTACACCTTC. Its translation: CAISESYLYGYTF.

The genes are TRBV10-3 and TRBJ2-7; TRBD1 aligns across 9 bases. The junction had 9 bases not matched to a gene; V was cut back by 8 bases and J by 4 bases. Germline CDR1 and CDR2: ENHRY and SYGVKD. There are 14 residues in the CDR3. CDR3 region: CAIASGQGVYEQYF. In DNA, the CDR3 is TGTGCCATCGCTTCGGGACAGGGAGTTTACGAGCAGTACTTC.

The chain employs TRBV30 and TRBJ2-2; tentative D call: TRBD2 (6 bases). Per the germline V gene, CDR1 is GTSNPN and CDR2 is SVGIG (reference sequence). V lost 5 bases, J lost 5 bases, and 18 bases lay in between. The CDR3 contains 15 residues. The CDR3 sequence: CAWDEGLPSTGELFF. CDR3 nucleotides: TGTGCCTGGGATGAAGGACTACCGAGTACCGGGGAGCTGTTTTTT.

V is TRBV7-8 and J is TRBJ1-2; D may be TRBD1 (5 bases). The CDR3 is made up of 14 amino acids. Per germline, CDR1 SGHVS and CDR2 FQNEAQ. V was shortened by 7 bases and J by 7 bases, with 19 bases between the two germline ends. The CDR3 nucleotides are TGTGCCAGCAAAGCAGGGATGCTATACGGTGGCTACACCTTC. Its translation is CASKAGMLYGGYTF.

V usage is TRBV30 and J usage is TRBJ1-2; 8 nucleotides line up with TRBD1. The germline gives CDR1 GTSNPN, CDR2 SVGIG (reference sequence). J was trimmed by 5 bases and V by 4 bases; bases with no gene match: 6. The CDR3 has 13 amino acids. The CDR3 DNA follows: TGTGCCTGGAACACAGGGGGGGAGTATGGCTACACCTTC. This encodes CAWNTGGEYGYTF.

The CDR3 sequence is CASSPQPGYGYTF. The CDR3 DNA reads as TGTGCCAGCTCACCACAGCCCGGCTATGGCTACACCTTC. The V and J genes are TRBV18 and TRBJ1-2; no clear D. Per germline, CDR1 KGHSH and CDR2 LQKENI. Trimming cost V 1 base and J 4 bases, with 7 bases left between them. The CDR3 has 13 amino acids.

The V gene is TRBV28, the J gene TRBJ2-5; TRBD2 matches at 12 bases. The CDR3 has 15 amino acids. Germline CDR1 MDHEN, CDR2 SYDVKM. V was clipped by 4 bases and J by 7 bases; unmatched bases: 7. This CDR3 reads CASSSLAGGPGTQYF. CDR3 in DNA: TGTGCCAGCAGTTCACTAGCGGGAGGCCCAGGGACCCAGTACTTC.

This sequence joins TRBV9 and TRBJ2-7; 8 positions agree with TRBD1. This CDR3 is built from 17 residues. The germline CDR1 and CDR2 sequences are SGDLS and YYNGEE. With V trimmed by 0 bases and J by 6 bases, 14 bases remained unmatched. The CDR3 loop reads CASSVVLVDREVCEQYF. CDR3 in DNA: TGTGCCAGCAGCGTAGTTTTAGTGGACAGGGAGGTATGCGAGCAGTACTTC.

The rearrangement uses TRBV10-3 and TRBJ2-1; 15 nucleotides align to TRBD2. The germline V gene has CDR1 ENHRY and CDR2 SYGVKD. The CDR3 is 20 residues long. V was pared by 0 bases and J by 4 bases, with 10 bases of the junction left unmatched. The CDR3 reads CAISESPGLAGGVKYNEQFF. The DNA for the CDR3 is TGTGCCATCAGTGAGTCCCCGGGACTAGCGGGAGGCGTGAAATACAATGAGCAGTTCTTC.

CDR3 region: CASSLDSNYGYTF. The CDR3 bases are TGTGCCAGCAGCTTGGACAGCAATTATGGCTACACCTTC. The chain carries TRBV7-2 and TRBJ1-2, with a possible D match to TRBD1 (6 bases). The ends were cut back, 3 bases at V and 5 bases at J, with 10 bases in the middle. Germline CDR1 reads SGHTA; CDR2 reads FQGNSA. CDR3 length: 13 amino acids. Complete variable domain (other parts from reference TRBV7-2 and TRBJ1-2): GAGVSQSPSNKVTEKGKDVELRCDPISGHTALYWYRQSLGQGLEFLIYFQGNSAPDKSGLPSDRFSAERTGGSVSTLTIQRTQQEDSAVYLCASSLDSNYGYTFGSGTRLTVV.

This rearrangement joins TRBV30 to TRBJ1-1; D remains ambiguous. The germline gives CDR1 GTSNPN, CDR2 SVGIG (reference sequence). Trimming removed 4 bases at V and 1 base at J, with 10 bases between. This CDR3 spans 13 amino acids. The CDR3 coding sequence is TGTGCCTGGAATTGGAGGAGGAACACTGAAGCTTTCTTT. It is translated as CAWNWRRNTEAFF.

DNA of the CDR3: TGTGCCTGGACCGCGGGGGCGGGGGGCACCGGGGAGCTGTTTTTT. As protein: CAWTAGAGGTGELFF. The rearrangement uses TRBV30 and TRBJ2-2; 8 bases map to TRBD2. This CDR3 has 15 amino acids. Germline values: CDR1 GTSNPN, CDR2 SVGIG (reference sequence). V lost 4 bases to trimming and J lost 4 bases; unmatched junction nucleotides: 8.

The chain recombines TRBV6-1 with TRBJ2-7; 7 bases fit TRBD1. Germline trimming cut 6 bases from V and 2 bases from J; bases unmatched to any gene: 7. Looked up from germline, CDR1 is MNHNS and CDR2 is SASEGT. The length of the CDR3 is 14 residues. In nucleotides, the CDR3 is TGTGCCAGCAGCCCAGAGACAGGGCCCTACGAGCAGTACTTC. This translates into CASSPETGPYEQYF.

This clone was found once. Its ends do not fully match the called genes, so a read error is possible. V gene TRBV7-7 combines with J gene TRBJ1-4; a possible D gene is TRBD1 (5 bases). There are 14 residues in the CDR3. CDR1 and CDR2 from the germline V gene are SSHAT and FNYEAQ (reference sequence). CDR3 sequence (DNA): TGTGCTAGCAGCCAAGGGGTTGCTAATGAAAAACTGTTTTTT. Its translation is CASSQGVANEKLFF.